This is a list of T cell receptor beta chains from one sample in a study of Graves' ophthalmopathy and Graves' hyperthyroidism. In TCRdb, the multiplex PCR reads were re-called with MiXCR into one record per CDR3 protein. Counted here are about 660,000 distinct CDR3 sequences, about 38% occurring once; the ten biggest clones make up roughly 3%. Sequences were obtained from peripheral blood. These receptors came from an adult man with Graves' ophthalmopathy. Each CDR3 is given without its conserved first and last residue. Size tells how often a clone was seen (once, few, many) or the class of an expanded clone, and some rows leave it out.

V gene	clone size	J gene	CDR3 protein
TRBV5-1	-	TRBJ2-7	ASSLGQWRSEQY
TRBV4-2	-	TRBJ1-4	ASSQGAGTNEKLF
TRBV2	-	-	ASGPDNEQF
TRBV4-3	-	TRBJ1-2	ASSQNTGQGGYGYT
TRBV27	many	TRBJ1-2	ASSSGQGWGYT
TRBV5-1	many	TRBJ1-2	ASSAGGAGSGYT
TRBV7-9	many	TRBJ2-2	ASSSAGTQHTGELF
TRBV7-8	few	TRBJ2-2	ASSLIFTGELF
TRBV29-1	-	TRBJ1-2	SLGTGVNYGYT
TRBV7-9	many	TRBJ1-5	ASSSGQGVQPQH
TRBV10-3	-	TRBJ2-6	AIKPGLGANVLT
TRBV15	-	TRBJ1-1	ASSPDDTLTEAF
TRBV5-1	many	TRBJ1-3	ASSLAQPSGNTIY
TRBV7-2	-	TRBJ1-6	TSSLQGYNPPLH
TRBV24-1	many	TRBJ1-4	ATADRVGEKLF
TRBV29-1	many	TRBJ1-1	SAGQLNTEAF
TRBV10-3	-	TRBJ2-5	AISAGSNQETQY
TRBV2	many	TRBJ1-2	ASSTGVRGYGYT
TRBV7-8	-	TRBJ2-2	ASSPRTSGSVGELF
TRBV7-8	many	TRBJ1-2	ASSPKRGPSLGYGYT
TRBV7-2	-	TRBJ1-1	ASSHLPGGNTEAF
TRBV5-1	many	TRBJ1-6	ASSLFREANSPLH
TRBV10-3	few	TRBJ1-1	ASSGHPNTEAF
TRBV12-3/TRBV12-4	many	TRBJ1-1	ATSQGQGGTEAF
TRBV27	few	TRBJ2-7	ASSLRAGFSYEQY
TRBV7-9	-	TRBJ1-5	ASSFAGRIQH
TRBV7-8	many	TRBJ2-7	ASSLPSGLGHYEQY
TRBV10-3	-	TRBJ2-5	AISGAGTLQETQY
TRBV11-2	-	TRBJ1-1	ASSFSVGVGTEAF